One sample yielded the 21 T cell receptor beta chains listed below, sequenced in a study of somatic mutations in cytotoxic T cells in rheumatoid arthritis. Produced via immunoSEQ multiplex PCR; TCRdb's table is partial and in-frame only. In the table there are about 12,000 clones, around 74% of which are singletons. Sequenced input: CD8+ T cells sorted from blood. These TCRs come from a woman in her thirties or forties in good health.

This clone rates as medium-sized (0.01 to 0.1%). The genes are TRBV29-1 and TRBJ1-2; D possibly corresponds to TRBD1 (6 bases). Germline values: CDR1 SQVTM, CDR2 ANQGSEA. The ends were cut back, 1 base at V and 3 bases at J, with 12 bases in the middle. This CDR3 contains 14 residues. This CDR3 is CSVEVVRGDYGYTF. The CDR3 bases are TGCAGCGTTGAAGTCGTCAGGGGAGACTATGGCTACACCTTC.

V gene TRBV29-1 combines with J gene TRBJ2-5; 7 bases fit TRBD2. CDR1 and CDR2 (germline): SQVTM, ANQGSEA. J lost 11 bases, V lost 7 bases, and 7 bases had no gene match. This CDR3 contains 10 residues. Here the CDR3 reads CSALAGEQYF. CDR3 in DNA: TGCAGCGCCTTAGCGGGTGAGCAGTACTTC. The whole variable domain, filled in from reference TRBV29-1 and TRBJ2-5, reads SAVISQKPSRDICQRGTSLTIQCQVDSQVTMMFWYRQQPGQSLTLIATANQGSEATYESGFVIDKFPISRPNLTFSTLTVSNMSPEDSSIYLCSALAGEQYFGPGTRLLVL.

The chain links TRBV6-1 to TRBJ2-7, with D perhaps matching TRBD2 (6 bases). Germline values: CDR1 MNHNS, CDR2 SASEGT. This CDR3 has 16 residues. The V gene lost 2 bases and the J gene lost 3 bases, with 17 bases spanning the gap. The CDR3 DNA follows: TGTGCCAGCAGTGAAATGGGACTCGGCTCCGGCTACGAGCAGTACTTC. Its translation is CASSEMGLGSGYEQYF.

The rearrangement joins TRBV28 to TRBJ2-5; TRBD2 is a possible D gene (5 bases). The CDR3 has 15 residues. The V and J ends lost 2 bases and 2 bases respectively, with 12 bases between them. Germline V gene data show CDR1 as MDHEN and CDR2 as SYDVKM. The CDR3 bases are TGTGCCAGCAGTTTAGAGGGCAGTTTTCAAGAGACCCAGTACTTC. It is translated as CASSLEGSFQETQYF.

The CDR3 spells CASGGGTEIEKLFF. DNA for the CDR3: TGTGCCAGCGGCGGGGGTACAGAAATTGAAAAACTGTTTTTT. J is TRBJ1-4 and V is TRBV6-1; tentative D call: TRBD1 (5 bases). Per germline, CDR1 MNHNS and CDR2 SASEGT. V dropped 8 bases and J dropped 7 bases, with 17 bases sitting between them. The length of the CDR3 is 14 residues.

The chain employs TRBV28 and TRBJ2-3, with D perhaps matching TRBD1 (6 bases). The CDR3 is made up of 14 amino acids. Germline V gene sequence: CDR1 MDHEN, CDR2 SYDVKM. With 3 bases removed from V and 5 bases from J, the gap between germline ends came to 12 bases. CDR3 in amino acids: CASSFKGEKDTQYF. As DNA, the CDR3 is TGTGCCAGCAGTTTTAAGGGGGAGAAAGATACGCAGTATTTT.

V gene TRBV27 combines with J gene TRBJ1-1, with D uncertain. V lost 3 bases and J 4 bases, leaving 12 bases between the germline ends. The CDR3 covers 14 residues. Germline lookup yields CDR1 MNHEY and CDR2 SMNVEV (reference sequence). CDR3 in DNA: TGTGCCAGCAGTTTGGGGAGCAGTTTCACTGAAGCTTTCTTT. It specifies CASSLGSSFTEAFF.

The genes are TRBV7-2 and TRBJ2-2; 10 bases align to TRBD2. CDR3 length equals 16 residues. J was trimmed by 7 bases and V by 5 bases; bases with no gene match: 10. In germline, CDR1 is SGHTA, CDR2 FQGNSA. CDR3 protein: CASSGIAGGLGGELFF. CDR3 sequence (DNA): TGTGCCAGCAGCGGCATAGCGGGGGGACTTGGCGGGGAGCTGTTTTTT. The whole variable domain, filled in from reference TRBV7-2 and TRBJ2-2, reads GAGVSQSPSNKVTEKGKDVELRCDPISGHTALYWYRQSLGQGLEFLIYFQGNSAPDKSGLPSDRFSAERTGGSVSTLTIQRTQQEDSAVYLCASSGIAGGLGGELFFGEGSRLTVL.

This clone was detected only a few times. J is TRBJ1-1 and V is TRBV2, with TRBD1 as a possible D gene (6 bases). The CDR3 runs 13 residues. The V end lost 5 bases, the J end lost 0 bases, and 7 bases lay between the germline ends. Germline values: CDR1 SNHLY, CDR2 FYNNEI. The chain's CDR3 is CASSTGLNTEAFF. The CDR3 region has the DNA TGTGCCAGCAGTACAGGGTTGAACACTGAAGCTTTCTTT.

The chain uses TRBV6-5 and TRBJ1-1; D not certain. The CDR3 runs 11 residues. In germline, CDR1 is MNHEY, CDR2 SVGAGI. Trimming took 3 bases from V and 6 from J, leaving 5 bases between them. The CDR3 region is CASSYGAEAFF. DNA of the CDR3: TGTGCCAGCAGTTATGGCGCTGAAGCTTTCTTT.

This rearrangement joins TRBV7-9 to TRBJ2-2; 14 positions agree with TRBD2. The CDR3 has 16 residues. Unmatched junction bases numbered 3, after V lost 5 bases and J lost 4 bases. From germline, CDR1 is SEHNR and CDR2 FQNEAQ (reference sequence). The CDR3: CASSPGLAGGTGELFF. The CDR3 DNA follows: TGTGCCAGCAGCCCCGGACTAGCGGGGGGCACCGGGGAGCTGTTTTTT.

The gene calls are TRBV7-2 and TRBJ1-6; perhaps TRBD1 as D (6 bases). Looked up from germline, CDR1 is SGHTA and CDR2 is FQGNSA. This CDR3 has 14 residues. V lost 4 bases to trimming and J lost 7 bases, with 11 bases between them. In nucleotides, the CDR3 is TGTGCCAGCAGCTGGGGACAACTCAATTCACCCCTCCACTTT. It specifies CASSWGQLNSPLHF.

The chain couples TRBV4-2 to TRBJ2-7, with TRBD2 identical over 13 bases. This CDR3 has 22 amino acids. Germline lookup yields CDR1 LGHNA and CDR2 YNFKEQ. With 3 bases clipped from V and 5 bases from J, the junction kept 25 bases outside the gene matches. The DNA for the CDR3 is TGTGCCAGCAGCCATTCATTCTACAGTTGGACTAGCGGGAGAATAAGCGGTAACGAGCAGTACTTC. It translates to CASSHSFYSWTSGRISGNEQYF.

The CDR3 DNA reads TGTGCCAGCAGCTTCGACGAGACAGAATCCTACAATGAGCAGTTCTTC. This sequence encodes CASSFDETESYNEQFF. The gene calls are TRBV5-4 and TRBJ2-1, with D possibly TRBD1 on 5 matching bases. The CDR3 runs 16 residues. V gave up 2 bases and J gave up 1 base, with 13 bases separating them. Germline CDR1 and CDR2: SGHNT and YYREEE (reference sequence).

The chain employs TRBV27 and TRBJ1-6; D is undetermined. Between the trimmed V and J ends, which lost 4 bases and 1 base, there was a span of 8 bases. This CDR3 comprises 15 residues. Looked up from germline, CDR1 is MNHEY and CDR2 is SMNVEV (reference sequence). The CDR3 reads CASSYTSSYNSPLHF. In DNA, the CDR3 is TGTGCCAGCAGTTACACTTCTTCCTATAATTCACCCCTCCACTTT.

The rearrangement joins TRBV29-1 to TRBJ2-4; D gene uncertain. The V gene's germline CDR1 is SQVTM and CDR2 ANQGSEA. This CDR3 has 12 amino acids. The germline V and J ends were trimmed by 7 bases and 3 bases, with 10 bases remaining between them. Here the CDR3 DNA reads TGCAGCGCTCACTTGGGCAAAAACATTCAGTACTTC. It is translated as CSAHLGKNIQYF.

This clone was counted only a few times. The chain joins TRBV28 to TRBJ1-1; no firm D call. Germline CDR1 and CDR2: MDHEN and SYDVKM. This CDR3 is 13 amino acids long. The V end lost 2 bases, the J end lost 10 bases, and 14 bases lay between the germline ends. CDR3 sequence: CASSLGQVQGAFF. CDR3 nucleotide sequence: TGTGCCAGCAGTTTAGGGCAGGTTCAAGGAGCTTTCTTT.

The chain joins TRBV9 to TRBJ2-1, with no clear D. V dropped 0 bases and J dropped 5 bases, with 9 bases sitting between them. The CDR3 is made up of 14 amino acids. Looked up from germline, CDR1 is SGDLS and CDR2 is YYNGEE. The CDR3 sequence: CASSVGGLDNEQFF. The CDR3, as DNA: TGTGCCAGCAGCGTAGGGGGATTAGACAATGAGCAGTTCTTC.

Only a few counts were recorded for this clone. This chain uses TRBV2 with TRBJ1-5; D gene ambiguous. Per germline, CDR1 SNHLY and CDR2 FYNNEI. Trimming shortened V by 6 bases and J by 7 bases, and 19 bases separated the two germline ends. CDR3 length equals 15 residues. CDR3 protein: CASRPTRAGYQPQHF. The CDR3 coding sequence is TGTGCCAGCAGGCCCACGAGGGCAGGATACCAGCCCCAGCATTTT.

The rearrangement uses TRBV5-5 and TRBJ2-7; TRBD2 is a possible D gene (6 bases). Looked up from germline, CDR1 is SGHKS and CDR2 is YYEKEE (reference sequence). The CDR3 totals 16 residues. V was cut by 0 bases and J by 0 bases, with 13 bases left in between. CDR3 sequence: CASSLEASGYSYEQYV. The CDR3 coding sequence is TGTGCCAGCAGCTTGGAGGCGAGCGGGTACTCCTACGAGCAGTACGTC.

The CDR3 sequence: CASSLGTYNEQFF. For the CDR3, the DNA is TGTGCCAGCAGCTTAGGAACTTACAATGAGCAGTTCTTC. This sequence joins TRBV7-2 and TRBJ2-1; D uncertain. Trimming left V 1 base short and J 4 bases short, with 5 bases between. Germline CDR1 reads SGHTA; CDR2 reads FQGNSA. CDR3 length: 13 amino acids. The complete variable domain, with remaining parts taken from reference TRBV7-2 and TRBJ2-1, reads GAGVSQSPSNKVTEKGKDVELRCDPISGHTALYWYRQSLGQGLEFLIYFQGNSAPDKSGLPSDRFSAERTGGSVSTLTIQRTQQEDSAVYLCASSLGTYNEQFFGPGTRLTVL.